What follows is one TCR beta chain and its context. Its matching antigen is unknown. The entry originates in a study of cytomegalovirus exposure and HLA in healthy donors. Study outcomes and limitations: Later genetic work tied a missense DCLRE1C variant to beta-chain V and J trimming.

Researchers ran the PCR with 60 Vbeta and 13 Jbeta primers. This table comes from immunoSEQ multiplex PCR, and its TCRdb copy is limited to in-frame clones, with some not included. This table has 200,000 to 250,000 clones, approximately 70% appearing once. The trim removed 8 bases at V and 3 bases at J, leaving 18 bases unmatched. The CDR3 is made up of 17 amino acids. The V gene's germline CDR1 is MNHEY and CDR2 SMNVEV (reference sequence). V usage is TRBV27 and J usage is TRBJ2-7; 8 bases align to TRBD1. This TCR came from a man aged 35-49 years in good health and CMV-seropositive. Sequenced: PBMCs. The CDR3 spells CASSYRPFGQGGYEQYF. The CDR3 nucleotides read TGTGCCAGCTCCTATCGTCCCTTTGGACAGGGTGGCTACGAGCAGTACTTC.